These 28 T cell receptor beta chains originate from one sample sequenced in a study of response to subunit inactivated influenza vaccine. TCRdb reprocessed the RT-PCR reads via MiXCR and lists one record per CDR3 protein. The repertoire has over 150,000 distinct CDR3 sequences, approximately 8.7% of them found once; the top ten carry roughly 11%. Sequencing was performed on non-naive T cells sorted from PBMCs, taken on the day of vaccination. The receptor set was obtained from a man aged 50 or older who received an inactivated influenza vaccine.

This clonotype appeared a few times. The chain has TRBV6-2 or TRBV6-3 and TRBJ2-7; 15 bases line up with TRBD2. This CDR3 region has 18 residues. V shed 6 bases and J 1 base; nucleotides not matched to a gene: 10. Germline loops: CDR1 MNHEY, CDR2 SVGEGT. The CDR3 loop is CASRPTGTSGRTSYEQYF. Written as DNA, the CDR3 is TGTGCCAGCAGACCTACCGGGACTAGCGGGAGGACGTCCTACGAGCAGTACTTC.

The CDR3 region is CSARLRDRYNQPQHF. The DNA for the CDR3 is TGCAGTGCTAGACTCCGCGACAGATACAATCAGCCCCAGCATTTT. This chain joins TRBV20-1 and TRBJ1-5, with D tentatively TRBD1 (5 bases). Germline assignment: CDR1 DFQATT and CDR2 SNEGSKA (reference sequence). The V end lost 2 bases, the J end lost 3 bases, and 14 bases lay between the germline ends. CDR3 length: 15 residues.

The chain couples TRBV29-1 to TRBJ1-1; maybe TRBD1 (6 bases). The CDR3 covers 13 residues. Germline CDR1 is SQVTM and CDR2 is ANQGSEA. The ends were cut back, 5 bases at V and 7 bases at J, with 17 bases in the middle. CDR3 in amino acids: CSVIARGRGEAFF. The DNA for the CDR3 is TGCAGCGTTATTGCTAGGGGGAGGGGTGAAGCTTTCTTT.

The J gene is TRBJ1-3, the V gene TRBV29-1; the D gene is possibly TRBD1 (5 bases). V dropped 3 bases and J dropped 6 bases, with 9 bases sitting between them. The V gene's germline CDR1 is SQVTM and CDR2 ANQGSEA. CDR3 length: 12 residues. The CDR3 loop is CSVDGGANTIYF. CDR3 in DNA: TGCAGCGTTGACGGAGGGGCAAACACCATATATTTT.

The chain carries TRBV10-3 and TRBJ2-2; 11 bases are a match to TRBD2. Germline values: CDR1 ENHRY, CDR2 SYGVKD. Germline trimming cut 5 bases from V and 3 bases from J; bases unmatched to any gene: 2. The CDR3 consists of 15 residues. The CDR3 is CAISMTSGDTGELFF. The CDR3 DNA reads as TGTGCCATCAGTATGACTAGCGGGGACACCGGGGAGCTGTTTTTT.

This clonotype was recorded at least ten times. CDR3 coding DNA: TGCAGCGTTGTTAGAGGGGGCGGTGGCTACACCTTC. This sequence encodes CSVVRGGGGYTF. The gene calls are TRBV29-1 and TRBJ1-2, with 7 bases identical to TRBD1. Germline V gene lookup returns CDR1 SQVTM and CDR2 ANQGSEA. Unmatched junction bases numbered 6, after V lost 4 bases and J lost 7 bases. CDR3 length: 12 residues. The full variable domain, rest sourced from reference TRBV29-1 and TRBJ1-2, is SAVISQKPSRDICQRGTSLTIQCQVDSQVTMMFWYRQQPGQSLTLIATANQGSEATYESGFVIDKFPISRPNLTFSTLTVSNMSPEDSSIYLCSVVRGGGGYTFGSGTRLTVV.

The V and J genes are TRBV27 and TRBJ1-6; 7 bases are a match to TRBD1. V was pared by 3 bases and J by 7 bases, with 6 bases of the junction left unmatched. The germline gives CDR1 MNHEY, CDR2 SMNVEV (reference sequence). This CDR3 has 15 residues. The CDR3 spells CASSFHDRENSPLHF. CDR3 DNA sequence: TGTGCCAGCAGTTTCCACGACAGGGAGAATTCACCCCTCCACTTT.

This clonotype occurred many times. The chain joins TRBV6-5 to TRBJ2-7, with D tentatively TRBD1 (6 bases). The length of the CDR3 is 12 residues. The germline CDR1 and CDR2 sequences are MNHEY and SVGAGI. V lost 5 bases and J 6 bases, leaving 11 bases between the germline ends. The CDR3 here is CASSPGVGEQYF. The CDR3 DNA is TGTGCCAGCAGTCCAGGGGTTGGCGAGCAGTACTTC.

This chain links TRBV28 with TRBJ2-3; 9 nucleotides match TRBD1. J lost 2 bases, V lost 1 base, and 10 bases had no gene match. Germline V gene sequence: CDR1 MDHEN, CDR2 SYDVKM. CDR3 length: 18 amino acids. As DNA, the CDR3 is TGTGCCAGCAGTTTATCCCCCCCGGGACAGGGTTACACAGATACGCAGTATTTT. This codes for CASSLSPPGQGYTDTQYF.

The CDR3 bases are TGTGCCAGCAGCCCCGACCCCTCTGGGGCCAACGTCCTGACTTTC. Translation gives CASSPDPSGANVLTF. This chain links TRBV7-2 with TRBJ2-6; D is undetermined. In germline, CDR1 is SGHTA, CDR2 FQGNSA. Trimming cost V 5 bases and J 0 bases, with 8 bases left between them. This CDR3 has 15 amino acids.

This clonotype was found many times. This chain connects TRBV18 to TRBJ2-1; the D is unclear. CDR1 KGHSH and CDR2 LQKENI come from the germline V gene. The CDR3 extends over 15 amino acids. Trimming took off 5 bases at V and 5 bases at J, with 16 bases between the two ends. For the CDR3, the DNA is TGTGCCAGCTCAGGGGTTCTCAGCGCTAACAATGAGCAGTTCTTC. Its protein is CASSGVLSANNEQFF.

J is TRBJ2-3 and V is TRBV5-5; 8 positions agree with TRBD1. V lost 4 bases and J lost 4; bases outside the gene matches: 11. Germline V gene sequence: CDR1 SGHKS, CDR2 YYEKEE (reference sequence). The length of the CDR3 is 16 residues. The CDR3 sequence is CASSPSRTGWPDTQYF. CDR3 sequence (DNA): TGTGCCAGCAGCCCCAGCAGGACAGGGTGGCCAGATACGCAGTATTTT. Full variable domain (outside the CDR3, taken from reference TRBV5-5 and TRBJ2-3): DAGVTQSPTHLIKTRGQQVTLRCSPISGHKSVSWYQQVLGQGPQFIFQYYEKEERGRGNFPDRFSARQFPNYSSELNVNALLLGDSALYLCASSPSRTGWPDTQYFGPGTRLTVL.

In this sample, this clonotype turned up a few times. V is TRBV2 and J is TRBJ1-2; D ambiguous. The CDR3 is 13 residues long. CDR1 SNHLY and CDR2 FYNNEI come from the germline V gene. The V end lost 7 bases, the J end lost 8 bases, and 17 bases lay between the germline ends. The CDR3 is CASILRQSRGYTF. DNA for the CDR3: TGTGCCAGCATTTTAAGGCAATCGAGGGGCTACACCTTC.

The sample holds a few counts of this clonotype. The genes are TRBV20-1 and TRBJ2-3, with 12 positions matching TRBD2. The CDR3 totals 16 residues. The ends lost 3 bases at V and 4 bases at J; junction bases unmatched: 8. Germline values: CDR1 DFQATT, CDR2 SNEGSKA (reference sequence). CDR3 sequence (DNA): TGCAGTGCTAGGCTAGCGGGGGGGCCTCTCCCAGATACGCAGTATTTT. Its protein is CSARLAGGPLPDTQYF.

This clonotype appeared a few times. The chain combines TRBV20-1 with TRBJ2-7; D tentatively reads TRBD1 or TRBD2 (7 bases each). The V end was cut by 5 bases, the J end by 4 bases, with 15 bases between. Germline values: CDR1 DFQATT, CDR2 SNEGSKA (reference sequence). The CDR3 length is 13 residues. CDR3 sequence: CSAGGGGVYEQYF. The CDR3 DNA follows: TGCAGTGCTGGGGGAGGGGGCGTATACGAGCAGTACTTC.

Ten or more counts support this clonotype. J is TRBJ2-7 and V is TRBV3-1; TRBD2 matches 7 bases. Trimming at V came to 5 bases and at J to 2 bases, leaving 9 bases not matched to a gene. Germline V gives CDR1 LGHDT, CDR2 YNNKEL (reference sequence). The CDR3 runs to 15 residues. CDR3 nucleotide sequence: TGTGCCAGCAGCTTGGGTTTAGCGGGTGCCTACGAGCAGTACTTC. It translates to CASSLGLAGAYEQYF.

The chain joins TRBV6-1 to TRBJ2-7; weak D call: TRBD2 (5 bases). In germline, CDR1 is MNHNS, CDR2 SASEGT. There are 13 residues in the CDR3. Trimming left V 4 bases short and J 4 bases short, with 11 bases between. The CDR3 DNA sequence: TGTGCCAGCAGTGCCGGGGAGTTTTACGAGCAGTACTTC. Translating it yields CASSAGEFYEQYF.

This rearrangement joins TRBV12-3 or TRBV12-4 to TRBJ1-2; D unclear. V shed 3 bases and J shed 6 bases, with 11 bases lying between them. The length of the CDR3 is 13 residues. The DNA for the CDR3 is TGTGCCAGCAGTTTTTTTACCGGAGATGGCTACACCTTC. Its translation is CASSFFTGDGYTF.

This clonotype was found many times. One end of the junction fails to match germline, which may point to a read error. CDR3 coding DNA: TGCGCCAGCAGCTTACAGGGGGGAAGCAATCAGCCCCAGCATTTT. Translation gives CASSLQGGSNQPQHF. The chain couples TRBV12-3 or TRBV12-4 to TRBJ1-5; 8 bases fit TRBD1. The CDR3 is made up of 15 amino acids.

In this sample, this clonotype turned up a few times. At one boundary the junction diverges from the germline segment, which might be a read error. The chain uses TRBV7-7 and TRBJ2-1, with 8 bases identical to TRBD2. Germline values: CDR1 SSHAT, CDR2 FNYEAQ (reference sequence). This CDR3 is 14 amino acids long. CDR3 in amino acids: CASSPGGAGNEQFF. CDR3 nucleotides: TGTGCTAGCAGTCCCGGGGGGGCCGGCAATGAGCAGTTCTTC.

The rearrangement joins TRBV4-1 to TRBJ1-6; 8 bases align to TRBD1. The CDR3 totals 15 residues. Trimming removed 2 bases from V and 7 bases from J; junction bases left unmatched: 4. CDR1 and CDR2 from the germline V gene are MGHRA and YSYEKL. As DNA, the CDR3 is TGCGCCAGCAGCCAACCGGACAGGGAGAATTCACCCCTCCACTTT. Translation: CASSQPDRENSPLHF.

This clonotype was observed at least ten times. The gene calls are TRBV7-2 and TRBJ2-5; D gene ambiguous. The CDR3 is made up of 14 amino acids. The germline V and J ends were trimmed by 0 bases and 1 base, with 6 bases remaining between them. CDR1 is SGHTA, CDR2 FQGNSA, per germline. The CDR3 sequence: CASSLAGSQETQYF. As DNA, the CDR3 is TGTGCCAGCAGCTTAGCCGGCAGCCAAGAGACCCAGTACTTC.

The chain has TRBV3-1 and TRBJ2-7, with 11 nucleotides matching TRBD2. CDR3 length: 16 residues. V shed 4 bases and J 7 bases; nucleotides not matched to a gene: 12. CDR1 and CDR2 (germline): LGHDT, YNNKEL (reference sequence). The CDR3 DNA reads TGTGCCAGCAGCCGGTTTTTCACTAGCGGGAGTAAAGAGCAGTACTTC. Residues: CASSRFFTSGSKEQYF.

This sequence joins TRBV18 and TRBJ2-2; D might be TRBD1 (6 bases). This CDR3 region has 15 residues. Germline V gene sequence: CDR1 KGHSH, CDR2 LQKENI. The V gene lost 6 bases and the J gene lost 0 bases, with 11 bases spanning the gap. CDR3 region: CASSQDSPNTGELFF. The CDR3 DNA sequence: TGTGCCAGCTCCCAGGACAGTCCGAACACCGGGGAGCTGTTTTTT.

Only a few counts were recorded for this clonotype. The chain joins TRBV24-1 to TRBJ2-7; D gene ambiguous. The germline gives CDR1 KGHDR, CDR2 SFDVKD. The CDR3 contains 12 residues. With 0 bases removed from V and 5 bases from J, the gap between germline ends came to 4 bases. For the CDR3, the DNA is TGTGCCACCAGTGATTTGGGGGACGAGCAGTACTTC. Protein sequence: CATSDLGDEQYF.

This clonotype was picked up many times. The chain combines TRBV20-1 with TRBJ1-2; D unclear. Germline CDR1 reads DFQATT; CDR2 reads SNEGSKA (reference sequence). The CDR3 loop spans 13 amino acids. The V end lost 2 bases, the J end lost 3 bases, and 10 bases lay between the germline ends. The CDR3 DNA reads TGCAGTGCTAGACCGATTCGGCACTATGGCTACACCTTC. Its protein is CSARPIRHYGYTF.

This clonotype was recorded at least ten times. The chain employs TRBV5-1 and TRBJ1-1; D unclear. This CDR3 region has 11 residues. V dropped 0 bases and J dropped 7 bases, with 4 bases sitting between them. Germline CDR1 SGHRS, CDR2 YFSETQ. The CDR3 DNA follows: TGCGCCAGCAGCTTGGTAGGTGAAGCTTTCTTT. It specifies CASSLVGEAFF.

DNA for the CDR3: TGTGCCAGCAGCTCCCGGGACACCGTAGAGCAGTACTTC. It specifies CASSSRDTVEQYF. The chain couples TRBV7-2 to TRBJ2-7; a possible D gene is TRBD1 (6 bases). This CDR3 is built from 13 residues. Germline CDR1 is SGHTA and CDR2 is FQGNSA. V was clipped by 4 bases and J by 7 bases, with 14 bases between them.